The present entry profiles one T cell receptor (beta chain) with its context. These data originate in a study of blood T cell repertoires in COVID-19. About the study: The analysed material was cDNA or gDNA that came from T cells, B-cell-depleted T cells, or PBMCs.

The CDR3 is made up of 15 amino acids. V lost 10 bases to trimming and J lost 8 bases; unmatched junction nucleotides: 9. Germline V gene lookup returns CDR1 MNHEY and CDR2 SVGAGI. Data came from immunoSEQ multiplex PCR; TCRdb stores just in-frame clones and leaves some out. This sample has 45,000 to 55,000 clones; roughly four fifths occur once, and the top ten carry about 7.7%. The rearrangement uses TRBV6-5 and TRBJ2-1; 15 nucleotides line up with TRBD2. Sequencing was done on a sample of peripheral blood. This clonotype originated in a man in his sixties with active COVID-19. In nucleotides, the CDR3 is TGTGCCACAAGATCGGGACTAGCGGGAGGCTATGAGCAGTTCTTC. It codes for CATRSGLAGGYEQFF.